Below, 30 T cell receptor beta chains from the same sample are listed, as sequenced in a study of monozygotic twins with inflammatory bowel disease. Reprocessing the 5' RACE reads, TCRdb reports a single entry for every CDR3 protein and omits DNA. This repertoire includes more than 75,000 distinct CDR3 sequences. Input material: blood. These receptor sequences come from a human donor with ulcerative colitis or Crohn's disease, or a healthy co-twin of an affected twin (not recorded which).

The chain recombines TRBV6-1 with TRBJ2-1; TCRdb's assignment of TRBD2 cannot be checked, as there is no DNA. CDR1 is MNHNS and CDR2 is SASEGT in the germline V gene. This CDR3 spans 14 amino acids. The CDR3 protein is CASNPTLVAGEQFF.

The chain joins TRBV5-4 to TRBJ2-1. CDR1 and CDR2 from the germline V gene are SGHNT and YYREEE (reference sequence). The CDR3 length is 13 residues. The CDR3 reads CAISLVGSGEQFF.

This chain uses TRBV4-1 with TRBJ1-1; TCRdb outputs TRBD1, but without DNA this stays unchecked. The CDR3 is 14 residues long. Germline-derived CDR1 and CDR2 are MGHRA and YSYEKL. Here the CDR3 reads CASSQQGSGTEAFF.

The rearrangement joins TRBV4-1 to TRBJ1-2; the TRBD1 assignment by TCRdb is unverifiable without DNA. The CDR3 has 14 residues. CDR1 is MGHRA, CDR2 YSYEKL, per germline. The CDR3 loop reads CASSQVQEARFETF.

The chain carries TRBV2 and TRBJ2-5. The CDR3 is 11 residues long. Germline V gene lookup returns CDR1 SNHLY and CDR2 FYNNEI. The CDR3 loop is CASSEVETQYF.

The rearrangement joins TRBV7-2 to TRBJ2-1; TCRdb gives TRBD1 as the D gene, but with no DNA this cannot be confirmed. Per germline, CDR1 SGHTA and CDR2 FQGNSA. The CDR3 runs 13 residues. The CDR3 loop reads CASSESGGRAQFF.

The chain recombines TRBV7-8 with TRBJ1-6. CDR3 length: 15 amino acids. Germline CDR1 SGHVS, CDR2 FQNEAQ. CDR3 residues: CASSLKGTYNSPLHF.

J is TRBJ2-1 and V is TRBV6-1; the D call from TCRdb, TRBD2, cannot be confirmed without DNA. CDR1 is MNHNS and CDR2 is SASEGT in the germline V gene. The CDR3 contains 15 residues. CDR3 loop: CASGTLAVISNEQFF.

The chain joins TRBV19 to TRBJ1-5. There are 14 residues in the CDR3. The germline CDR1 and CDR2 sequences are LNHDA and SQIVND (reference sequence). This CDR3 reads CASSMIASNQPQHF.

The V gene is TRBV12-3 or TRBV12-4, the J gene TRBJ1-2; the TCRdb call, TRBD1, lacks DNA for checking. There are 13 residues in the CDR3. The CDR3 region is CASSQDRGRGYTF.

The chain has TRBV10-3 and TRBJ1-2; checking the TCRdb D call of TRBD1 is not possible without DNA. There are 14 residues in the CDR3. CDR1 and CDR2 (germline): ENHRY, SYGVKD. This chain's CDR3 is CAARGQANNYGYTF.

V usage is TRBV18 and J usage is TRBJ2-2; TCRdb names TRBD1, which stays unverified in the absence of DNA. In germline, CDR1 is KGHSH, CDR2 LQKENI. This CDR3 spans 14 amino acids. The CDR3 protein is CASSRTGNTGELFF.

The chain combines TRBV5-1 with TRBJ1-1; checking the TCRdb D call of TRBD1 is not possible without DNA. Looked up from germline, CDR1 is SGHRS and CDR2 is YFSETQ. The CDR3 totals 15 residues. The CDR3: CASSPRQGANTEAFF.

The chain couples TRBV20-1 to TRBJ1-6; without DNA, the TCRdb call of TRBD1 cannot be checked. The CDR3 contains 13 residues. Germline V gene sequence: CDR1 DFQATT, CDR2 SNEGSKA (reference sequence). CDR3 loop: CSARARDHSPLHF.

This chain connects TRBV7-9 to TRBJ1-1. Germline assignment: CDR1 SEHNR and CDR2 FQNEAQ (reference sequence). The CDR3 is made up of 14 amino acids. The CDR3 sequence is CASSQTDRNTEAFF.

This chain joins TRBV20-1 and TRBJ1-5; the D gene TCRdb calls, TRBD1, cannot be checked with no DNA. CDR3 length equals 16 residues. Germline V gene lookup returns CDR1 DFQATT and CDR2 SNEGSKA (reference sequence). The CDR3 spells CSARGTSRYSNQPQHF.

V usage is TRBV20-1 and J usage is TRBJ1-2. The germline CDR1 and CDR2 sequences are DFQATT and SNEGSKA (reference sequence). The CDR3 runs 16 residues. The CDR3 sequence is CSAVKVLGGPNYGYTF.

V and J are TRBV2 and TRBJ1-2; TCRdb outputs TRBD1, but without DNA this stays unchecked. Germline CDR1 SNHLY, CDR2 FYNNEI. The CDR3 covers 13 residues. CDR3 amino acids: CASSDGPPDGYTF.

This rearrangement joins TRBV5-1 to TRBJ1-2; the D call from TCRdb, TRBD1, cannot be confirmed without DNA. In germline, CDR1 is SGHRS, CDR2 YFSETQ. This CDR3 spans 11 amino acids. CDR3: CASRDSFGYTF.

The gene calls are TRBV4-1 and TRBJ1-6. Germline V CDR1 and CDR2: MGHRA, YSYEKL. The CDR3 is 16 amino acids. The CDR3 reads CASSQDVTRSNSPLHF.

The J gene is TRBJ1-5, the V gene TRBV6-1; with no DNA, the TCRdb D assignment of TRBD1 cannot be verified. Germline CDR1 is MNHNS and CDR2 is SASEGT. CDR3 length equals 15 residues. The CDR3 reads CASNDVAGGNQPQHF.

This chain connects TRBV29-1 to TRBJ1-1. The germline V gene encodes CDR1 SQVTM and CDR2 ANQGSEA. This CDR3 has 12 residues. CDR3 loop: CSVVKMNTEAFF.

This sequence joins TRBV12-3 or TRBV12-4 and TRBJ2-3; TCRdb outputs TRBD2, but without DNA this stays unchecked. The CDR3 is 15 residues long. The CDR3 spells CASSSTSGGPDTQYF.

The CDR3 protein is CATHHRGVETNTGELFF. The chain carries TRBV19 and TRBJ2-2; TCRdb indicates TRBD1, and absent DNA this call remains unverified. CDR3 size: 17 residues. Germline V gene lookup returns CDR1 LNHDA and CDR2 SQIVND (reference sequence).

This chain joins TRBV5-1 and TRBJ1-2; TCRdb returns TRBD1, unconfirmable since there is no DNA. Germline CDR1 reads SGHRS; CDR2 reads YFSETQ. CDR3 length: 16 amino acids. The CDR3 loop reads CASSLMGAGSDYGYTF.

The chain uses TRBV19 and TRBJ1-1; TCRdb indicates TRBD1, and absent DNA this call remains unverified. The CDR3 spans 14 residues. CDR1 LNHDA and CDR2 SQIVND come from the germline V gene (reference sequence). CDR3 residues: CASTLGQMNTEAFF.

The chain joins TRBV19 to TRBJ2-7; with no DNA, the TCRdb D assignment of TRBD1 cannot be verified. CDR1 and CDR2 (germline): LNHDA, SQIVND (reference sequence). The CDR3 consists of 14 residues. The chain's CDR3 is CASSPPQESYEQYF.

This sequence joins TRBV12-3 or TRBV12-4 and TRBJ1-1; the TCRdb D gene call, TRBD1, has no DNA to confirm it. This CDR3 is 16 amino acids long. CDR3 in amino acids: CASSWHLRGGSTEAFF.

The chain combines TRBV4-2 with TRBJ2-3; TCRdb indicates TRBD2, and absent DNA this call remains unverified. Per the germline V gene, CDR1 is LGHNA and CDR2 is YNFKEQ. The CDR3 loop spans 16 amino acids. The CDR3 region is CASSQDPDLPPDTQYF.

The chain employs TRBV2 and TRBJ2-7. Germline V CDR1 and CDR2: SNHLY, FYNNEI. The CDR3 loop spans 14 amino acids. CDR3 loop: CASSARTDIYEQYF.